This entry lists 10 T cell receptor beta chains sequenced from one sample in a study of blood T cell repertoires in COVID-19 (TCRdb year 2020). The method behind the library was the immunoSEQ multiplex PCR assay. This is the immuneACCESS table as TCRdb keeps it, with only in-frame sequences that have V and J called. A part of the clones is gone; compared with another copy, unresolved V genes explain less than half, and the rest is unexplained. For this sample there are roughly 230,000 clones; about 87% appear just once. The ten largest clonotypes hold around 1.6% of the sample. Sequencing input: peripheral blood. These receptors were taken from a man in his sixties or seventies with acute or convalescent COVID-19.

The rearrangement uses TRBV19 and TRBJ1-3; 7 bases are shared with TRBD1. Germline V lookup: CDR1 LNHDA, CDR2 SQIVND (reference sequence). This CDR3 comprises 15 residues. Germline trimming cut 6 bases from V and 0 bases from J; bases unmatched to any gene: 5. The CDR3 DNA reads TGTGCCAGTAGCCTTACAGGGGTCTCTGGAAACACCATATATTTT. This encodes CASSLTGVSGNTIYF. Full variable domain (outside the CDR3, taken from reference TRBV19 and TRBJ1-3): DGGITQSPKYLFRKEGQNVTLSCEQNLNHDAMYWYRQDPGQGLRLIYYSQIVNDFQKGDIAEGYSVSREKKESFPLTVTSAQKNPTAFYLCASSLTGVSGNTIYFGEGSWLTVV.

The chain recombines TRBV19 with TRBJ1-5, with D perhaps matching TRBD1 (6 bases). This CDR3 region has 14 residues. CDR1 is LNHDA and CDR2 is SQIVND in the germline V gene (reference sequence). Trimming took off 2 bases at V and 6 bases at J, with 11 bases between the two ends. The CDR3 DNA reads as TGTGCCAGTAGTATAAGAGAGGGGGTTCAGCCCCAGCATTTT. Translating gives CASSIREGVQPQHF.

The V call is TRBV6-5, the J call TRBJ1-2; tentative D call: TRBD1 (5 bases). Trimming shortened V by 2 bases and J by 1 base, and 5 bases separated the two germline ends. Germline-derived CDR1 and CDR2 are MNHEY and SVGAGI. CDR3 length: 13 residues. CDR3 coding DNA: TGTGCCAGCAGTTACCAGGGTAACTATGGCTACACCTTC. Its protein product is CASSYQGNYGYTF.

This clone occurred a few times. The V and J genes are TRBV5-1 and TRBJ2-1; 10 bases agree with TRBD2. Germline assignment: CDR1 SGHRS and CDR2 YFSETQ. There are 16 residues in the CDR3. The ends lost 5 bases at V and 8 bases at J; junction bases unmatched: 13. CDR3 bases: TGCGCCAGCAGTCTTGGAAGCAGCGGGAGGGCCCATGAGCAGTTCTTC. Amino acids: CASSLGSSGRAHEQFF.

The table lists this clone with a few counts. The chain couples TRBV7-9 to TRBJ1-4; D is perhaps TRBD1 (5 bases). Trimming shortened V by 6 bases and J by 4 bases, and 15 bases separated the two germline ends. This CDR3 has 15 amino acids. The germline CDR1 and CDR2 sequences are SEHNR and FQNEAQ (reference sequence). CDR3 coding DNA: TGTGCCAGCAGGTCGACCGGGACTTATAATGAAAAACTGTTTTTT. This codes for CASRSTGTYNEKLFF.

The chain joins TRBV19 to TRBJ2-7; 8 bases agree with TRBD1. CDR3 size: 15 residues. Germline V gene sequence: CDR1 LNHDA, CDR2 SQIVND (reference sequence). The V and J ends lost 4 bases and 5 bases, in that order; junction bases with no gene match: 10. CDR3 sequence: CASSTYRQGSNEQYF. The CDR3 bases are TGTGCCAGTAGTACCTACCGACAGGGGAGCAACGAGCAGTACTTC.

The rearrangement links TRBV30 to TRBJ1-1, with 7 nucleotides matching TRBD1. The CDR3 runs to 16 residues. Trimming at V came to 3 bases and at J to 1 base, leaving 11 bases not matched to a gene. Germline CDR1 reads GTSNPN; CDR2 reads SVGIG (reference sequence). This CDR3 is CAWRNRGRGKNTEAFF. CDR3 DNA: TGTGCCTGGAGAAACAGGGGCCGGGGGAAGAACACTGAAGCTTTCTTT.

This clone was seen a single time. The chain carries TRBV27 and TRBJ2-1, with 13 bases matching TRBD2. This CDR3 has 17 residues. V gave up 6 bases and J gave up 9 bases; unmatched junction bases: 14. The germline gives CDR1 MNHEY, CDR2 SMNVEV (reference sequence). The CDR3 nucleotides read TGTGCCAGCAGCGCTTTGAGCAGGACTAGCGGGAGTGGTGAGCAGTTCTTC. This encodes CASSALSRTSGSGEQFF.

The chain carries TRBV9 and TRBJ2-3; 11 positions match TRBD1. The CDR3 is 16 residues long. The junction had 12 bases not matched to a gene; V was cut back by 4 bases and J by 8 bases. Per the germline V gene, CDR1 is SGDLS and CDR2 is YYNGEE. CDR3 in DNA: TGTGCCAGCAGCAGTTGGGACAGGGGGTTGCAGGGTACGCAGTATTTT. It codes for CASSSWDRGLQGTQYF.

This clone was observed once. This sequence joins TRBV6-2 or TRBV6-3 and TRBJ2-1, with TRBD2 matching 8 bases. CDR1 is MNHEY and CDR2 is SVGEGT in the germline V gene. The junction had 3 bases not matched to a gene; V was cut back by 2 bases and J by 0 bases. This CDR3 comprises 16 residues. The CDR3 loop is CASSYRAGGSYNEQFF. The CDR3 nucleotides read TGTGCCAGCAGTTACAGGGCGGGGGGCTCCTACAATGAGCAGTTCTTC.